Below, one TCR beta chain is given with its context. V was pared by 3 bases and J by 6 bases, with 12 bases between. The CDR3 totals 15 residues. CDR1 is SGHVS, CDR2 FNYEAQ, per germline. This record comes from a study of cytomegalovirus exposure and HLA in healthy donors. Amplification used 60 Vbeta primers and 13 Jbeta primers. Clones were read by immunoSEQ multiplex PCR, and TCRdb kept only the in-frame ones, dropping some. The sample shows roughly 180,000 clones, more than 70% of them seen only once. This sequence joins TRBV7-6 and TRBJ1-6; D not resolved. This TCR came from a boy between 10 and 17 years old in good health and CMV-seronegative. Sequenced: PBMCs. The DNA for the CDR3 is TGTGCCAGCAGCTTGTCGGGAGTTACTAATTCACCCCTCCACTTT. It encodes CASSLSGVTNSPLHF.